This T cell receptor (beta chain) was sequenced in a study of response to subunit inactivated influenza vaccine. The length of the CDR3 is 17 residues. Study-level points and caveats: The authors suggested that few new T cells are recruited per seasonal influenza vaccination.

Regarding this clonotype: Antigen specificity is unknown.

Using its own MiXCR run on the RT-PCR reads, TCRdb lists one record per CDR3 protein. The sample has more than 450,000 distinct CDR3 sequences, 12% seen once; the top ten hold approximately 10%. The sample in question was PBMCs from blood, obtained on the day of vaccination. This sequence originates from a man aged 50 to 59 who received an inactivated influenza vaccine. The chain uses TRBV21-1 and TRBJ2-1; the D call of TRBD2 is as the table states it, not checked on the DNA. TRBV21-1 has pseudogene status. The CDR3 sequence: CASSKGFVLANHNEQFF. The CDR3 nucleotides are TGTGCCAGCAGCAAAGGGTTCGTCCTAGCGAACCACAATGAGCAGTTCTTC.